This is a list of T cell receptor beta chains from one sample in a study of cytomegalovirus exposure and HLA in healthy donors. Using immunoSEQ multiplex PCR, the repertoire was profiled, and TCRdb retains in-frame clones only, with some absent. This table holds 100,000 to 150,000 clones, approximately 80% found once. Sample: PBMCs. The origin of the receptors is a female donor in good health and CMV-seronegative. The CDR3 runs from the conserved cysteine through the conserved F or W. D genes are given only for firm matches. Clone size is shown for a subset of rows, as once, few, many or a class of expanded clone.

j_call | d_call | v_call | clone_size | cdr3_aa | cdr3_nt
TRBJ2-7 | TRBD2 | TRBV28 | NA | CASNLLAGNYEQYF | TGTGCCAGCAACTTACTAGCGGGAAACTACGAGCAGTACTTC
TRBJ1-2 | NA | TRBV29-1 | NA | CSVGGLNYGYTF | TGCAGCGTTGGGGGGCTCAACTATGGCTACACCTTC
TRBJ2-3 | TRBD2 | TRBV4-3 | few | CASSQPGGSGTDTQYF | TGCGCCAGCAGCCAACCTGGCGGGAGCGGCACAGATACGCAGTATTTT
TRBJ1-2 | TRBD1 | TRBV5-1 | NA | CASSSDRGRLGYTF | TGCGCCAGCAGCTCGGACAGGGGACGTCTGGGCTACACCTTC
TRBJ2-3 | TRBD2 | TRBV5-4 | NA | CASSPLSGSADTQYF | TGTGCCAGCAGCCCTCTTAGCGGGAGCGCAGATACGCAGTATTTT
TRBJ2-6 | TRBD1 | TRBV28 | NA | CASTTPGQGIPVLTF | TGTGCCAGCACTACTCCGGGACAGGGGATTCCCGTCCTGACTTTC
TRBJ1-1 | NA | TRBV29-1 | once | CSVEGQTYTEAFF | TGCAGCGTTGAAGGCCAGACATACACTGAAGCTTTCTTT
TRBJ2-7 | TRBD1 | TRBV28 | NA | CASSSRFGTGDEQYF | TGTGCCAGCAGTTCCAGGTTCGGGACAGGGGACGAGCAGTACTTC
TRBJ1-5 | TRBD1 | TRBV7-2 | few | CASSFDRGSNQPQHF | TGTGCCAGCAGCTTCGACAGGGGGAGCAATCAGCCCCAGCATTTT
TRBJ1-2 | NA | TRBV7-9 | NA | CASSSSTAGGYTF | TGTGCCAGCAGCTCCTCGACTGCCGGGGGCTACACCTTC
TRBJ1-2 | NA | TRBV30 | NA | CAWSNQGSYTF | TGTGCCTGGAGTAACCAGGGTAGCTACACCTTC
TRBJ1-5 | NA | TRBV2 | NA | CASNEGGSNQPQHF | TGTGCCAGTAACGAGGGAGGGAGCAATCAGCCCCAGCATTTT
TRBJ2-5 | TRBD1 | TRBV7-6 | NA | CASSLAKSYATGWETQYF | TGTGCCAGCAGCTTAGCAAAATCCTATGCGACAGGGTGGGAGACCCAGTACTTC
TRBJ1-5 | NA | TRBV18 | few | CASSPIGSNQPQHF | TGTGCCAGCTCACCGATCGGGAGCAATCAGCCCCAGCATTTT
TRBJ2-3 | NA | TRBV15 | NA | CATSRGQPTDTQYF | TGTGCCACCAGCAGAGGACAGCCAACAGATACGCAGTATTTT
TRBJ2-1 | TRBD2 | TRBV29-1 | NA | CSVIGTSGTPGFEQFF | TGCAGCGTTATTGGGACTAGCGGGACCCCTGGGTTTGAGCAGTTCTTC
TRBJ2-7 | TRBD1 | TRBV27 | NA | CASRGTGVYEQYF | TGTGCCAGCAGGGGGACAGGTGTCTACGAGCAGTACTTC
TRBJ1-2 | NA | TRBV15 | NA | CATSRAGQGYGYTF | TGTGCCACCAGCAGAGCGGGCCAGGGATATGGCTACACCTTC
TRBJ2-5 | NA | TRBV7-2 | NA | CASSLIGETQYF | TGTGCCAGCAGCTTAATCGGGGAGACCCAGTACTTC
TRBJ1-5 | NA | TRBV5-1 | NA | CASPFDQPQHF | TGCGCCAGCCCTTTCGATCAGCCCCAGCATTTT
TRBJ2-1 | NA | TRBV9 | NA | CASSVGTVDEQFF | TGTGCCAGCAGCGTAGGGACAGTCGATGAGCAGTTCTTC
TRBJ2-2 | NA | TRBV19 | few | CASSTRLVRTGELFF | TGTGCCAGTAGCACTAGACTGGTGCGCACCGGGGAGCTGTTTTTT
TRBJ2-6 | TRBD2 | TRBV4-1 | many | CASSQGWTRMAGANVLTF | TGCGCCAGCAGCCAAGGGTGGACTAGAATGGCTGGGGCCAACGTCCTGACTTTC
TRBJ1-5 | NA | TRBV4-1 | NA | CASSLNRDQPQHF | TGCGCCAGCAGCCTCAACAGAGATCAGCCCCAGCATTTT
TRBJ2-1 | NA | TRBV27 | once | CASSLAGYYNEQFF | TGTGCCAGCAGTTTGGCAGGGTACTACAATGAGCAGTTCTTC
TRBJ2-5 | NA | TRBV5-1 | NA | CASSLGMTQETQYF | TGCGCCAGCAGCTTGGGGATGACTCAAGAGACCCAGTACTTC
TRBJ1-4 | NA | TRBV6-5 | NA | CASSYLQGGSEKLFF | TGTGCCAGCAGTTACTTACAGGGAGGGAGTGAAAAACTGTTTTTT
TRBJ2-7 | TRBD2 | TRBV28 | few | CASTGGTYEQYF | TGTGCCAGCACGGGAGGGACCTACGAGCAGTACTTC
TRBJ2-2 | NA | TRBV27 | NA | CASSWRGDTNTGELFF | TGTGCCAGCAGTTGGAGGGGCGATACGAACACCGGGGAGCTGTTTTTT
TRBJ2-3 | TRBD2 | TRBV4-3 | NA | CASSQAPVSGGGDTQYF | TGCGCCAGCAGCCAAGCGCCCGTTAGCGGGGGCGGGGATACGCAGTATTTT
TRBJ2-6 | TRBD2 | TRBV4-3 | NA | CASSQEGGSSGANVLTF | TGCGCCAGCAGCCAAGAGGGGGGGAGCTCTGGGGCCAACGTCCTGACTTTC
TRBJ1-6 | NA | TRBV6-5 | few | CASSYDRAGNSPLHF | TGTGCCAGCAGTTACGACCGGGCGGGGAATTCACCCCTCCACTTT
TRBJ2-1 | NA | TRBV7-2 | NA | CASSPLASGNEQFF | TGTGCCAGCAGCCCGCTCGCTTCGGGAAATGAGCAGTTCTTC
TRBJ1-5 | NA | TRBV6-1 | NA | CASSEAGGGGDQPQHF | TGTGCCAGCAGTGAAGCGGGGGGGGGAGGAGATCAGCCCCAGCATTTT
TRBJ2-7 | NA | TRBV27 | once | CASSPVERFSYEQYF | TGTGCCAGCAGCCCAGTGGAGCGATTCTCCTACGAGCAGTACTTC
TRBJ2-3 | NA | TRBV5-1 | NA | CASSLGKVTDAQYF | TGCGCCAGCAGCCTTGGTAAGGTCACAGATGCGCAGTATTTT
TRBJ2-3 | NA | TRBV7-9 | NA | CASKGAVSTDTQYF | TGTGCCAGCAAAGGGGCGGTGAGCACAGATACGCAGTATTTT
TRBJ1-1 | TRBD1 | TRBV7-3 | NA | CASRQDRDNTEAFF | TGTGCCAGCAGACAAGACAGGGATAACACTGAAGCTTTCTTT
TRBJ2-6 | TRBD1 | TRBV2 | NA | CASSPGTGGSGANVLTF | TGTGCCAGCAGCCCCGGGACAGGGGGCTCTGGGGCCAACGTCCTGACTTTC
TRBJ2-5 | NA | TRBV7-7 | NA | CASSLGGEETQYF | TGTGCTAGCAGCTTAGGAGGAGAAGAGACCCAGTACTTC
TRBJ2-1 | NA | TRBV28 | NA | CASSSAYNEQFF | TGTGCCAGCAGCTCGGCCTACAATGAGCAGTTCTTC
TRBJ2-1 | TRBD2 | TRBV29-1 | once | CSVEGAGGDYNEQFF | TGCAGCGTTGAAGGAGCGGGAGGGGACTACAATGAGCAGTTCTTC
TRBJ2-6 | TRBD1 | TRBV7-9 | few | CASSPFGTGEGANVLTF | TGTGCCAGCAGCCCATTCGGGACAGGGGAAGGGGCCAACGTCCTGACTTTC
TRBJ1-1 | NA | TRBV28 | NA | CASSSLEGYAGAFF | TGTGCCAGCAGTTCCCTGGAGGGTTACGCTGGAGCTTTCTTT
TRBJ2-7 | NA | TRBV18 | NA | CASSPPGRGEQYF | TGTGCCAGCTCACCACCGGGCAGGGGCGAGCAGTACTTC
TRBJ2-5 | NA | TRBV25-1 | NA | CASSDVTGDYQETQYF | TGTGCCAGCAGTGACGTGACCGGGGACTACCAAGAGACCCAGTACTTC
TRBJ2-7 | NA | TRBV5-1 | NA | CASSPDRSTYEQYF | TGCGCCAGCAGCCCTGACAGGTCCACCTACGAGCAGTACTTC
TRBJ2-3 | NA | TRBV9 | NA | CASSVSSSTRGDTQYF | TGTGCCAGCAGCGTATCTAGCTCAACCCGGGGAGATACGCAGTATTTT
TRBJ2-7 | NA | TRBV19 | NA | CASSTWDTLHEQYF | TGTGCCAGTAGTACATGGGACACCCTCCACGAGCAGTACTTC
TRBJ2-2 | TRBD1 | TRBV30 | NA | CAWRQRTGVSGELFF | TGTGCCTGGAGGCAGAGGACAGGGGTTAGCGGGGAGCTGTTTTTT
TRBJ2-5 | TRBD2 | TRBV27 | once | CASSKGLEKRETQYF | TGTGCCAGCAGTAAGGGACTAGAAAAGAGGGAGACCCAGTACTTC
TRBJ2-7 | NA | TRBV6-1 | NA | CASSEGFGGQSWSSYEQYF | TGTGCCAGCAGTGAAGGGTTCGGAGGACAGTCTTGGAGCTCCTACGAGCAGTACTTC
TRBJ1-4 | NA | TRBV5-4 | NA | CASSLVGAVGEKLFF | TGTGCCAGCAGCTTGGTTGGGGCGGTAGGTGAAAAACTGTTTTTT